This TCR beta chain stems from a study of Ad26.COV2.S vaccination and SARS-CoV-2 variants. Notes on the study in general: Vaccinated and placebo-treated recipients had similar non-spike TCR breadth.

This CDR3 comprises 15 residues. Germline V gene data show CDR1 as SGHAT and CDR2 as FQNNGV. V lost 5 bases to trimming and J lost 5 bases, with 18 bases between them. As to treatment: roughly 20 received Ad26.COV2.S at low or high dose, single or two shots; about 5 received placebo; per-sample allocation not given. Sampling was done on day 63 after the first vaccine or placebo injection. To note about this clone: What it recognizes is unknown.

Libraries were prepared by immunoSEQ multiplex PCR; TCRdb keeps only in-frame clonotypes and omits some of them. This sample has approximately 410,000 clones, with about nine tenths found just once. The receptor comes from a person aged 18-65 years who received the Ad26.COV2.S COVID-19 vaccine or a placebo. This chain uses TRBV11-2 with TRBJ2-5; TRBD2 might be the D (6 bases). Sequencing was performed on peripheral blood, taken in a trial of Ad26.COV2.S vaccine versus placebo. The CDR3 is CASSAGWGVQETQYF. The CDR3 DNA follows: TGTGCCAGCAGCGCAGGGTGGGGGGTTCAGGAGACCCAGTACTTC.